The clone carrying this T cell receptor (beta chain) was counted between two and nine times. Antigen: not known. This record belongs to a study of cytomegalovirus exposure and HLA in healthy donors. Study-level results: V- and J-gene trimming in TCR beta was tied to a missense DCLRE1C variant by an analysis performed later. Altogether, 170 or so TCR beta chains were recorded as cytomegalovirus-associated. Researchers reported that a few CMV-associated chains were confirmed in vitro as CMV antigen-specific.

V shed 5 bases and J shed 3 bases, with 19 bases lying between them. Per the germline V gene, CDR1 is PRHDT and CDR2 is FYEKMQ (reference sequence). The CDR3 contains 17 residues. It was with 60 Vbeta and 13 Jbeta primers that the PCR ran. Some clones are missing from TCRdb's copy, which holds only in-frame ones; the method was immunoSEQ multiplex PCR. Of 160,000 or so clones detected, around 80% appear once; the ten largest clones hold roughly 6.3%. Specimen: PBMCs. The V and J genes are TRBV13 and TRBJ2-2; the D gene is possibly TRBD1 (6 bases). The TCR originated in a male donor in good health and CMV-seropositive. CDR3 DNA: TGTGCCAGCAGCCAAGAGGGGGACCTGGCATACACCGGGGAGCTGTTTTTT. As protein: CASSQEGDLAYTGELFF.